These T cell receptor beta chains were read from a single sample in a study of T cells in Graves' hyperthyroidism and ophthalmopathy. Using its own MiXCR run on the multiplex PCR reads, TCRdb lists one record per CDR3 protein. The sample holds around 36,000 distinct CDR3 sequences, under 60% seen once. Sequenced: blood. Source of these receptors: a man between 35 and 55 years old with Graves' ophthalmopathy. Each CDR3 is given with its conserved first and last residue. Fields, in order: clone size, V gene, D gene, J gene, CDR3 DNA, CDR3 protein. The D gene is left open where the match is weak. Expanded clones are given a class, and other clones once, few, many or no size at all.

.	TRBV6-1	TRBD1	TRBJ2-7	TGTGCCAGCAGTGAAAACCCAGGGGGCAACTACGAGCAGTACTTC	CASSENPGGNYEQYF
.	TRBV7-2	TRBD2	TRBJ2-3	TGTGCCAGCAGACCGGCGGGGGTCACAGATACGCAGTATTTT	CASRPAGVTDTQYF
large	TRBV2	.	TRBJ2-7	TGTGCCAGCAAGCAGGGCGAGCAGTACTTC	CASKQGEQYF
once	TRBV6-1	TRBD1	TRBJ2-7	TGTGCCAGCAGTGTTAGGGACAGGGACGAGCAGTACTTC	CASSVRDRDEQYF
.	TRBV7-6	.	TRBJ2-7	TGTGCCAGCAGCTTGTTGGGGGGCTACGAGCAGTACTTC	CASSLLGGYEQYF
once	TRBV10-3	.	TRBJ2-2	TGTGCCATCAGTGAGTCCCCACTCACAACCGGGGAGCTGTTTTTT	CAISESPLTTGELFF
.	TRBV9	.	TRBJ1-3	TGTACCAGCAGCGCAGCTGGGGACGGGGGAAACACCATATATTTT	CTSSAAGDGGNTIYF
medium-sized	TRBV2	.	TRBJ1-2	TGTGCCAGCGTTACAGACAGACCAACTTCCTTTTCTGGCTACACCTTC	CASVTDRPTSFSGYTF
medium-sized	TRBV29-1	TRBD1	TRBJ1-2	TGCAGCGTCAGGGACAGGGGCAATTTACACACCTTC	CSVRDRGNLHTF
.	TRBV7-9	.	TRBJ1-1	TGTGCCAGCAGCCTACAACCCGGGAATGAAGCTTTCTTT	CASSLQPGNEAFF
medium-sized	TRBV7-8	.	TRBJ2-7	TGTGCCAGCAGCTTAGCGGGGTCCTACGAGCAGTACTTC	CASSLAGSYEQYF
many	TRBV18	TRBD1	TRBJ1-6	TGTGCCAGCTCTGGACAGGGCTCTAATTCACCCCTCCACTTT	CASSGQGSNSPLHF
many	TRBV6-6	.	TRBJ2-1	TGTGCCAGCAGACGGACGAGGAGAACCTACAATGAGCAGTTCTTC	CASRRTRRTYNEQFF
many	TRBV9	.	TRBJ2-5	TGTGCCAGCAGCGTAGATGGTGACAGTGAGACCCAGTACTTC	CASSVDGDSETQYF